This entry lists 7 T cell receptor beta chains sequenced from one sample in a study of technical replicates of blood from a handful of donors. Sequencing used immunoSEQ multiplex PCR; TCRdb keeps in-frame clones, though not all of them. The sample includes approximately 50,000 clones, roughly 95% of them seen just once. Sequencing was carried out using T cells isolated from PBMCs. Receptors were obtained from a human donor in good health.

The rearrangement joins TRBV7-2 to TRBJ2-3, with TRBD2 identical over 9 bases. V lost 2 bases and J lost 4; bases outside the gene matches: 1. This CDR3 is built from 14 residues. In germline, CDR1 is SGHTA, CDR2 FQGNSA. The CDR3 coding sequence is TGTGCCAGCAGCTTACGCGGGAGGGCAGATACGCAGTATTTT. It specifies CASSLRGRADTQYF.

The gene calls are TRBV5-3 and TRBJ2-7, with 7 bases aligning to TRBD1. TRBV5-3 carries the ORF label, with uncertain function. The trim removed 4 bases at V and 3 bases at J, leaving 4 bases unmatched. The CDR3 consists of 13 residues. Written as DNA, the CDR3 is TGTGCCAGAAGCGACCGGGACAGCTACGAGCAGTACTTC. Its protein product is CARSDRDSYEQYF.

The chain uses TRBV18 and TRBJ1-1; D not certain. CDR1 and CDR2 (germline): KGHSH, LQKENI. The CDR3 length is 18 residues. Deletions cut 6 bases from V and 3 bases from J, with 26 bases between. The CDR3 loop reads CASSGRISTIAGHTEAFF. In nucleotides, the CDR3 is TGTGCCAGCTCGGGGAGAATTTCCACCATTGCTGGTCACACTGAAGCTTTCTTT.

This rearrangement joins TRBV9 to TRBJ1-1, with D uncertain. This CDR3 has 13 amino acids. The V gene's germline CDR1 is SGDLS and CDR2 YYNGEE. V was clipped by 0 bases and J by 4 bases, with 7 bases between them. The DNA for the CDR3 is TGTGCCAGCAGCGTAGAGGCTAGCACTGAAGCTTTCTTT. It encodes CASSVEASTEAFF.

This clone was picked up one time. This sequence joins TRBV7-3 and TRBJ2-1, with no clear D. Per germline, CDR1 SGHTA and CDR2 FQGTGA. CDR3 length: 14 residues. With 4 bases removed from V and 7 bases from J, the gap between germline ends came to 14 bases. CDR3 in amino acids: CASSSLLLGNEQFF. CDR3 bases: TGTGCCAGCAGCTCACTCCTTCTAGGTAATGAGCAGTTCTTC.

The V and J genes are TRBV7-9 and TRBJ1-1, with TRBD1 matching over 8 bases. The CDR3 loop spans 14 amino acids. CDR1 and CDR2 (germline): SEHNR, FQNEAQ (reference sequence). V dropped 5 bases and J dropped 2; count of bases not matched to a gene: 4. This chain's CDR3 is CASSIDRGNTEAFF. The CDR3, as DNA: TGTGCCAGCAGCATTGACAGGGGAAACACTGAAGCTTTCTTT. Looking up the rest from reference TRBV7-9 and TRBJ1-1 gives the full variable domain: DTGVSQNPRHKITKRGQNVTFRCDPISEHNRLYWYRQTLGQGPEFLTYFQNEAQLEKSRLLSDRFSAERPKGSFSTLEIQRTEQGDSAMYLCASSIDRGNTEAFFGQGTRLTVV.

The V gene is TRBV7-8, the J gene TRBJ2-7, with D possibly TRBD1 on 5 matching bases. Germline V gives CDR1 SGHVS, CDR2 FQNEAQ. The CDR3 runs to 13 residues. V dropped 1 base and J dropped 4 bases, with 8 bases sitting between them. CDR3 in amino acids: CASSLEKGYEQYF. CDR3 coding DNA: TGTGCCAGCAGCTTAGAAAAGGGGTACGAGCAGTACTTC.